The T cell receptor (beta chain) described here comes from a study of human T cells and chemical hapten exposure. Turning to the study itself: Women made up most patients, who had alopecia areata, totalis or universalis.

Time point reported: patch test 3, about 24 weeks after DPC sensitization. Treatment described: therapeutic diphenylcyclopropenone sensitization with weekly scalp DPC. V was pared by 6 bases and J by 4 bases, with 8 bases of the junction left unmatched. CDR1 is ENHRY, CDR2 SYGVKD, per germline. This CDR3 has 15 residues. Authors' analysis steps: Counting gave a median of around 96,000 TCRs per sample, with values ranging from about 23,224 to 700,000. TCRdb fed the RACE reads into MiXCR, producing one record per CDR3 protein. These V and J calls are TCRdb output, not the study's own analysis. The repertoire consists of about 97,000 distinct CDR3 sequences, with 27% occurring once and the leading ten covering approximately 10%.

The gene calls are TRBV10-3 and TRBJ2-1, with 8 bases matching TRBD1. The sequenced sample was whole blood, obtained in connection with sensitization to the hapten diphenylcyclopropenone (DPC). The sequence was obtained from a man between 40 and 49 years old with alopecia areata. Some clones in this sample may be carry-over from other donors' samples. CDR3 in amino acids: CAISARTGNYNEQFF. In DNA form, the CDR3 reads TGTGCCATCAGCGCCAGGACAGGGAATTACAATGAGCAGTTCTTC.